These 10 T cell receptor beta chains were sequenced from one sample in a study of cytomegalovirus exposure and HLA in healthy donors. Primers included in the PCR were 60 Vbeta and 13 Jbeta primers. The assay was immunoSEQ multiplex PCR, and TCRdb's table has in-frame clones only and misses some. The table lists some 120,000 clones, approximately 85% of them singletons, with approximately 6.4% in the top ten. Sequencing used PBMCs. These TCRs come from a woman in her twenties or thirties in good health and CMV-seropositive.

This chain uses TRBV11-1 with TRBJ2-3; D gene unclear. Germline CDR1 SGHAT, CDR2 FQDESV (reference sequence). Trimming removed 5 bases at V and 6 bases at J, with 12 bases between. This CDR3 spans 13 amino acids. The CDR3 sequence: CASSPKEPDTQYF. The CDR3 nucleotides read TGTGCCAGCAGCCCCAAGGAGCCGGATACGCAGTATTTT.

This chain joins TRBV6-6 and TRBJ1-2, with TRBD1 matching 7 bases. This CDR3 has 16 amino acids. Germline CDR1 is MNHNY and CDR2 is SVGAGI (reference sequence). Trimming took 4 bases from V and 0 from J; bases not matched to a gene: 8. For the CDR3, the DNA is TGTGCCAGCAGTTTGAAGTCCGGGACAGCTAACTATGGCTACACCTTC. This encodes CASSLKSGTANYGYTF.

The chain is built from TRBV19 and TRBJ2-1; a weak D match, TRBD1 (6 bases). Trimming stripped 11 bases from V and 0 bases from J, with 11 bases between. This CDR3 is 13 amino acids long. Germline V gene lookup returns CDR1 LNHDA and CDR2 SQIVND (reference sequence). The DNA of the CDR3 is TGTGCCGTTCAGGGGAGCTCCTACAATGAGCAGTTCTTC. Its protein is CAVQGSSYNEQFF.

The chain is built from TRBV5-1 and TRBJ2-3, with TRBD2 matching over 7 bases. The CDR3 is 15 residues long. Trimming removed 2 bases from V and 3 bases from J; junction bases left unmatched: 6. Germline CDR1 and CDR2: SGHRS and YFSETQ. CDR3 coding DNA: TGCGCCAGCAGCTTAGCGGGGTGGGGGACAGATACGCAGTATTTT. This sequence encodes CASSLAGWGTDTQYF.

V is TRBV28 and J is TRBJ1-4; D is possibly TRBD1 (5 bases). Trimming removed 6 bases from V and 14 bases from J, with 22 bases in between. CDR3 size: 14 residues. CDR1 MDHEN and CDR2 SYDVKM come from the germline V gene. DNA for the CDR3: TGTGCCAGCAGCGTAAAGGTAGGACATGAGTCCCTGTTTTTT. Translation: CASSVKVGHESLFF.

The chain has TRBV5-1 and TRBJ2-3; D is uncertain. With 4 bases removed from V and 4 bases from J, the gap between germline ends came to 13 bases. The CDR3 sequence is 14 residues long. CDR1 and CDR2 (germline): SGHRS, YFSETQ. CDR3 protein: CASSPPERPDTQYF. CDR3 in DNA: TGCGCCAGCAGCCCTCCGGAGCGCCCAGATACGCAGTATTTT.

V gene TRBV9 combines with J gene TRBJ1-1, with D possibly being TRBD1 (5 bases). V was clipped by 4 bases and J by 4 bases, with 14 bases between them. Germline CDR1 and CDR2: SGDLS and YYNGEE. There are 14 residues in the CDR3. CDR3 protein: CASSTGVMITEAFF. DNA for the CDR3: TGTGCCAGCAGCACGGGGGTGATGATCACTGAAGCTTTCTTT.

V gene TRBV27 combines with J gene TRBJ2-7; 13 positions agree with TRBD2. CDR1 MNHEY and CDR2 SMNVEV come from the germline V gene (reference sequence). The CDR3 consists of 15 residues. Trimming cost V 6 bases and J 6 bases; bases outside gene matches: 8. CDR3: CASRAGLAGIGEQYF. CDR3 nucleotide sequence: TGTGCCAGCAGGGCGGGACTAGCGGGAATCGGCGAGCAGTACTTC.

Comment on this clone: This sample also contains other DNA sequences that code for the same CDR3. This chain's CDR3 is CASSLGAGGNEQFF. In DNA, the CDR3 is TGCGCCAGCAGCTTGGGGGCAGGGGGCAATGAGCAGTTCTTC. The chain joins TRBV5-1 to TRBJ2-1; TRBD1 matches 7 bases. Germline V CDR1 and CDR2: SGHRS, YFSETQ. This CDR3 is built from 14 residues. V dropped 0 bases and J dropped 6; count of bases not matched to a gene: 3.

The gene calls are TRBV10-2 and TRBJ2-5; 9 positions match TRBD2. The DNA end lines up better with TRBJ2-7; the J call may be wrong. Germline CDR1 WSHSY, CDR2 SAAADI. The length of the CDR3 is 13 residues. The CDR3 DNA follows: TGCGCCATCATGTTAGCGGGGGCCTACGAGCAGTACTTC. Protein: CAIMLAGAYEQYF.